The clone carrying this TCR beta chain was counted between two and nine times. What it recognizes is unknown. The CDR3 spans 16 residues. From germline, CDR1 is SGHDT and CDR2 YYEEEE. With V trimmed by 0 bases and J by 5 bases, 9 bases remained unmatched. TCRdb fed the reads into MiXCR, producing one record per CDR3 protein. The sample includes around 900,000 distinct CDR3 sequences, around 32% seen only once; the top ten take 13%. The data belong to a study of T cell repertoires in cytomegalovirus infection. Whole-study context: Recently identified HLA-C-restricted CMV epitopes were used, and well-studied HLA-B-restricted CMV epitopes were used as well.

The study, taken as a whole, reports: The study found HLA-C-restricted CMV-specific TCR beta clonotypes dominating the ex vivo response.

The TCR sequence derives from a human donor in good health (CMV status not recorded). Some clones in this sample may be carry-over from other donors' samples. The chain uses TRBV5-6 and TRBJ1-2; TRBD1 aligns across 8 bases. Source: cultured CD8+ T cells from PBMCs, taken from culture after CMV antigen stimulation. The CDR3 reads CASSLEEAGGNYGYTF. In nucleotides, the CDR3 is TGTGCCAGCAGCTTGGAAGAGGCAGGGGGCAATTATGGCTACACCTTC. The full variable domain, with the rest looked up from reference TRBV5-6 and TRBJ1-2, is DAGVTQSPTHLIKTRGQQVTLRCSPKSGHDTVSWYQQALGQGPQFIFQYYEEEERQRGNFPDRFSGHQFPNYSSELNVNALLLGDSALYLCASSLEEAGGNYGYTFGSGTRLTVV.